This TCR beta chain was captured by sequencing in a study of human T cells and chemical hapten exposure. TCRdb processed the 5' RACE reads anew with MiXCR; each CDR3 protein has one entry. The sample includes some 78,000 distinct CDR3 sequences, about 8% seen only once; the top ten take around 2.3%. The V end was cut by 7 bases, the J end by 1 base, with 14 bases between. The CDR3 extends over 13 amino acids. Germline-derived CDR1 and CDR2 are SQVTM and ANQGSEA. It was unfractionated whole blood from which total RNA was extracted. This TCR came from a male donor in good health. V gene TRBV29-1 combines with J gene TRBJ2-7; D is possibly TRBD1 (6 bases). CDR3 amino acids: CSGSQTGSYEQYF. CDR3 DNA sequence: TGCAGCGGAAGTCAGACAGGTTCCTACGAGCAGTACTTC.